In its sample, the clone carrying this T cell receptor (beta chain) was seen many times. What it binds is not known. These data belong to a study of CD8 T cells in ankylosing spondylitis. The study's findings and limits: CD8+ by phenotype, disease-linked clones were relatively rare in peripheral blood. Matched ankylosing spondylitis synovial fluid reportedly contained a significantly enriched population of disease-linked clones.

As the method for making TCR beta libraries, quantitative 5'-RACE with molecular barcodes was used. MiXCR, applied by TCRdb to the 5' RACE reads, yields one record per CDR3 protein. The sample yields approximately 220,000 distinct CDR3 sequences, over 9.5% seen once. Germline CDR1 DFQATT, CDR2 SNEGSKA (reference sequence). The germline V and J ends were trimmed by 4 bases and 2 bases, with 10 bases remaining between them. The CDR3 sequence is 13 residues long. Sequencing input: blood, either unsorted or a sorted T cell fraction (not recorded which). The chain couples TRBV20-1 to TRBJ2-3, with D unclear. This clonotype was sampled from a male donor with ankylosing spondylitis or in good health (not recorded which). The CDR3 region is CSAKLVITDTQYF. The DNA of the CDR3 is TGCAGTGCTAAGCTAGTTATCACAGATACGCAGTATTTT.